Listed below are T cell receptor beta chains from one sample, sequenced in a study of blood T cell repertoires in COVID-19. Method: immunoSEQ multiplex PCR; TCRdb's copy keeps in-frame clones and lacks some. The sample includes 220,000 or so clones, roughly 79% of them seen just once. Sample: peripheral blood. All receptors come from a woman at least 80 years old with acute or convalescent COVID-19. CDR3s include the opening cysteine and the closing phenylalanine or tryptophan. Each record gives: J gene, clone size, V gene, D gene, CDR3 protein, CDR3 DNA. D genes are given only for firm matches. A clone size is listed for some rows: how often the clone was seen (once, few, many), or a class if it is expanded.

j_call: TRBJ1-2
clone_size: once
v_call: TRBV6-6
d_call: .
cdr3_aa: CASSYGTGGTGYTF
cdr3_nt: TGTGCCAGCAGTTACGGAACGGGGGGCACTGGCTACACCTTC

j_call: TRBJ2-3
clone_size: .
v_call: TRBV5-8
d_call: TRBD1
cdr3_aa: CASSYRDSNTDTQYF
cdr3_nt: TGTGCCAGCAGCTACCGGGACAGCAATACAGATACGCAGTATTTT

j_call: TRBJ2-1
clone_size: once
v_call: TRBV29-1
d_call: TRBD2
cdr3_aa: CSVTSGMIYNEQFF
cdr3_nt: TGCAGCGTCACTAGCGGGATGATCTACAATGAGCAGTTCTTC

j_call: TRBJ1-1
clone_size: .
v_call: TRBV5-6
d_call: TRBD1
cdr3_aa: CASSLTGGWDTEAFF
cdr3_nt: TGTGCCAGCAGCCTTACAGGGGGGTGGGACACTGAAGCTTTCTTT

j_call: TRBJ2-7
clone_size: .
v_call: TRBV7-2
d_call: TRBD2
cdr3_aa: CASSLASGASSYEQYF
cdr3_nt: TGTGCCAGCAGCTTAGCTAGCGGGGCGAGCTCCTACGAGCAGTACTTC

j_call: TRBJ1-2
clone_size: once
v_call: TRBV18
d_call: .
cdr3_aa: CASSFDRQQNYGYTF
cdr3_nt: TGTGCCAGCTCATTCGACCGTCAACAGAACTATGGCTACACCTTC

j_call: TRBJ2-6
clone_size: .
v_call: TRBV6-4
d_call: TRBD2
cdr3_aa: CASIPWGGSGANVLTF
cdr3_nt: TGTGCCAGCATACCTTGGGGGGGCTCTGGGGCCAACGTCCTGACTTTC

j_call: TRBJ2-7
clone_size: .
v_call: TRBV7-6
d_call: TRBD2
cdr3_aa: CASSTGGGHTYEQYF
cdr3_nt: TGTGCCAGCAGCACCGGGGGGGGCCATACCTACGAGCAGTACTTC

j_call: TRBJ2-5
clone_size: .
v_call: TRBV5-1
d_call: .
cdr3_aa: CASSSSVETQYF
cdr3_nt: TGCGCCAGCAGCTCCTCGGTGGAGACCCAGTACTTC

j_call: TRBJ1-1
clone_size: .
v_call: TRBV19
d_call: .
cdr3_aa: CASNSGFNTEAFF
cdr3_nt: TGTGCCAGTAACTCAGGGTTTAACACTGAAGCTTTCTTT

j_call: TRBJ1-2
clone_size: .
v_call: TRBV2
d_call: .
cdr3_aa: CASTTGENYGYTF
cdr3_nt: TGTGCCAGCACGACGGGGGAAAACTATGGCTACACCTTC

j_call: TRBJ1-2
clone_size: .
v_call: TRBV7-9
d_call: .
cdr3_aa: CASSSLPSREANYGYTF
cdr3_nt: TGTGCCAGCAGCTCCCTACCCTCAAGGGAGGCTAACTATGGCTACACCTTC

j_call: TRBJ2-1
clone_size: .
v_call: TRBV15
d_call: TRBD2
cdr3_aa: CATSREVGLALSSYNEQFF
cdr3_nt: TGTGCCACCAGCAGAGAGGTGGGACTAGCGCTGAGCTCCTACAATGAGCAGTTCTTC

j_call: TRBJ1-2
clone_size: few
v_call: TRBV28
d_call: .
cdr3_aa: CASSLSRVGYTF
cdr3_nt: TGTGCCAGCAGTTTATCGAGGGTGGGGTACACCTTC

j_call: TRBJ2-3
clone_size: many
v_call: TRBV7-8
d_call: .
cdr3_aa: CASSLARLASTDTQYF
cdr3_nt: TGTGCCAGCAGCTTAGCGCGTCTAGCCTCAACAGATACGCAGTATTTT

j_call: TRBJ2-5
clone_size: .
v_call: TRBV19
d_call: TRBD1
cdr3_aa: CASNQGQWKETQYF
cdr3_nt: TGTGCCAGTAACCAGGGACAGTGGAAAGAGACCCAGTACTTC

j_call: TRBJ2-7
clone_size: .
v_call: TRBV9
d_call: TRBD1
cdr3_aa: CASSAGTGGFYEQYF
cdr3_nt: TGTGCCAGCAGCGCCGGGACAGGGGGCTTCTACGAGCAGTACTTC

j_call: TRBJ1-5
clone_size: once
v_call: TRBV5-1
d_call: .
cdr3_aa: CASSLSPSSNQPQHF
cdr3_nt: TGCGCCAGCAGCTTGTCTCCGAGCAGCAATCAGCCCCAGCATTTT

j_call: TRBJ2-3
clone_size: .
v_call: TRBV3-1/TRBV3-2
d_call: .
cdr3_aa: CASSPSVADYTDTQYF
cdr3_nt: TGTGCCAGCAGCCCCTCGGTAGCCGATTACACAGATACGCAGTATTTT

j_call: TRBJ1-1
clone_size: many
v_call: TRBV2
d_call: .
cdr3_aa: CASRGGAVNTEAFF
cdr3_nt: TGTGCCAGCAGGGGGGGGGCAGTTAACACTGAAGCTTTCTTT

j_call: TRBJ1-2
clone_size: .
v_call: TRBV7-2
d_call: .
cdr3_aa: CASSFQGWGYTF
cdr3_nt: TGTGCCAGCAGCTTCCAGGGCTGGGGCTACACCTTC

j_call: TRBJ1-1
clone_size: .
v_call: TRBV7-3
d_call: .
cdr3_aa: CASSYQANTEAFF
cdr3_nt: TGTGCCAGCAGCTACCAGGCGAACACTGAAGCTTTCTTT

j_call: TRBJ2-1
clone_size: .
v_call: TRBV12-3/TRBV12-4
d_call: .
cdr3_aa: CASSQREDNEQFF
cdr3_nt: TGTGCCAGCAGTCAAAGGGAGGACAATGAGCAGTTCTTC

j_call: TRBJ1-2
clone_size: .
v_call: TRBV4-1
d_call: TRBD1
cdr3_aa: CASTLGPGQGKMSGYTF
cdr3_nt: TGCGCCAGCACCCTAGGTCCGGGACAGGGCAAAATGTCGGGCTACACCTTC

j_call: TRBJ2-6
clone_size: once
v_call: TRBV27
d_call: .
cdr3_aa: CASSFGGSGANVLTF
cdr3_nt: TGTGCCAGCAGTTTCGGGGGCTCTGGGGCCAACGTCCTGACTTTC

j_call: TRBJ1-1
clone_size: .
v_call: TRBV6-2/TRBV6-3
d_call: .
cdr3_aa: CASSNGGAGNTEAFF
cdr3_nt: TGTGCCAGCAGCAACGGGGGGGCAGGGAACACTGAAGCTTTCTTT

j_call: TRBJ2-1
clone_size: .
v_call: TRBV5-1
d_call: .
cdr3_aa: CASSFFGDYNEQFF
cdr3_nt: TGCGCCAGCAGCTTCTTCGGTGACTACAATGAGCAGTTCTTC

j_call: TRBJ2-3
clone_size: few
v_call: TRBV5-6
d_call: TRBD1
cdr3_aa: CASSPGTGVTDTQYF
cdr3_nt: TGTGCCAGCAGCCCCGGGACAGGGGTCACAGATACGCAGTATTTT

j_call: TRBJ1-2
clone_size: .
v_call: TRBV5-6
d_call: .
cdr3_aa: CASSRDGTHYGYTF
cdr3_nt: TGTGCCAGCAGCCGGGATGGGACACACTATGGCTACACCTTC

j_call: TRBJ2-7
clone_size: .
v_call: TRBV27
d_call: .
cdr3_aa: CASSPAGYSYEQYF
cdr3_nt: TGTGCCAGCAGCCCGGCAGGGTACTCCTACGAGCAGTACTTC

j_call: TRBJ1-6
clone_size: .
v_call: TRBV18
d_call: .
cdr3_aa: CASSPNSDNSPLHF
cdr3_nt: TGTGCCAGCTCACCAAACTCGGATAATTCACCCCTCCACTTT